The clone carrying this TCR beta chain was picked up a small number of times. The antigen is undetermined. The study made its TCR cDNA through 5'RACE template switching. That step introduced a universal primer site along with UMIs. TCRdb passed the 5' RACE reads through MiXCR, listing each CDR3 protein once. The data show 500,000 to 650,000 distinct CDR3 sequences, 13% seen once. The data were obtained in a study of T cells after yellow fever vaccination. Broader study findings: From the bulk population, abundant clonotypes could contaminate and appear within FACS-sorted repertoires. CD4 and CD8 compartments shared a small share of clonotypes.

The CDR3 contains 16 residues. CDR1 is LNHDA and CDR2 is SQIVND in the germline V gene (reference sequence). V dropped 5 bases and J dropped 6; count of bases not matched to a gene: 8. This chain joins TRBV19 and TRBJ2-2, with TRBD1 matching 11 bases. The sequences come from PBMCs, collected on the day of the yellow fever booster vaccination. The receptor was isolated from a man younger than 45 who received the YFV17D yellow fever vaccine. CDR3 nucleotides: TGTGCCAGTAGTGACCGGGACAGGGGGTCCCCCGGGGAGCTGTTTTTT. Amino acid sequence: CASSDRDRGSPGELFF.